This TCR beta chain was identified during a study of cytomegalovirus exposure and HLA in healthy donors. Assay used: immunoSEQ multiplex PCR; TCRdb lists only in-frame clones, some missing. In the table there are some 330,000 clones, 86% of which are singletons. The clonotype comes from a woman younger than 30 in good health and CMV-seronegative. Material for sequencing was PBMCs.

The CDR3, as DNA: TGTGCCAGCAGCCTGGGCCGGGACTACTCCTACAATGAGCAGTTCTTC. This gives the protein CASSLGRDYSYNEQFF. This rearrangement joins TRBV11-3 to TRBJ2-1, with 7 bases aligning to TRBD2. V lost 5 bases, J lost 0 bases, and 7 bases stayed unmatched. This CDR3 spans 16 amino acids. CDR1 and CDR2 (germline): SGHNT, YENEEA.